Sequencing of this TCR beta chain was carried out in a study of beta chain features in type 1 diabetes. The CDR3 consists of 14 residues. Germline V CDR1 and CDR2: MDHEN, SYDVKM. Germline trimming cut 5 bases from V and 3 bases from J; bases unmatched to any gene: 5. In the case of this clone: Antigen: not known.

Study results and limitations: Researchers report that Type 1 diabetes patients had moderately but significantly shorter TCRB CDR3s across all four CD4+ subsets. Any HLA effect on TCRB rearrangement was left unresolved by small sub-analyses.

Expressed TCRB transcripts were sequenced because the entire RNA isolate underwent reverse transcription. The assay was immunoSEQ multiplex PCR, and TCRdb's table has in-frame clones only and misses some. The sample holds under 200,000 clones; under 13% are singletons and the top ten take approximately 0.46%. Sequencing was carried out using central memory CD4+ T cells from blood. The TCR was taken from a man aged 25 to 45 with type 1 diabetes. The chain links TRBV28 to TRBJ2-7; 9 bases fit TRBD1. The DNA for the CDR3 is TGTGCCAGCAGTCCATACAGGGGGCTCTACGAGCAGTACTTC. Translated: CASSPYRGLYEQYF.